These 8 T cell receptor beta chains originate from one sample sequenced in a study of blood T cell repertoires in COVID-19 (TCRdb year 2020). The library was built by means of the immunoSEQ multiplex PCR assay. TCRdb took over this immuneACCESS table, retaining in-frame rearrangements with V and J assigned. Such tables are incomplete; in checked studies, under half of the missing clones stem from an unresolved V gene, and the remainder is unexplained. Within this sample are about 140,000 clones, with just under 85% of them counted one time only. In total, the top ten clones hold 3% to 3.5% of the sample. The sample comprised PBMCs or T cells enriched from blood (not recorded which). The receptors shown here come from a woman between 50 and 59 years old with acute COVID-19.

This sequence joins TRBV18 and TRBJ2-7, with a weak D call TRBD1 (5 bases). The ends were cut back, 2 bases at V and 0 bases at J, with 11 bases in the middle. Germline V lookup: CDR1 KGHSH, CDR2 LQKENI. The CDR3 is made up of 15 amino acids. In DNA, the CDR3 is TGTGCCAGCTCACCAAGTCAGGGAACCTCCTACGAGCAGTACTTC. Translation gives CASSPSQGTSYEQYF.

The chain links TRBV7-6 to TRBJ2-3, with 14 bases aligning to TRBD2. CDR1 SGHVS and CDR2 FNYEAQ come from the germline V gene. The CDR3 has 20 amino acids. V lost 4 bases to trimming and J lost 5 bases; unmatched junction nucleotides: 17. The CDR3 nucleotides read TGTGCCAGCAGCTCGCGACCCGTAACAAGACTAGCGGGAGGGGAAGATACGCAGTATTTT. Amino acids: CASSSRPVTRLAGGEDTQYF.

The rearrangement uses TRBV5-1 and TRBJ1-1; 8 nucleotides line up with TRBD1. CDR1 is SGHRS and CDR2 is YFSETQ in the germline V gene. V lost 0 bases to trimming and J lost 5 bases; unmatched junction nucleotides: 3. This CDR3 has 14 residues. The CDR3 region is CASSLEQGVTEAFF. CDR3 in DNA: TGCGCCAGCAGCTTGGAACAGGGGGTTACTGAAGCTTTCTTT.

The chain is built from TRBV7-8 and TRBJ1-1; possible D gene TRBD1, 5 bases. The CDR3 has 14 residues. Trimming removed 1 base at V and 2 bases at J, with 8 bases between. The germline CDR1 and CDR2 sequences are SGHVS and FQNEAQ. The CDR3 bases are TGTGCCAGCAGCTTAGTGGGGCAAAACACTGAAGCTTTCTTT. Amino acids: CASSLVGQNTEAFF.

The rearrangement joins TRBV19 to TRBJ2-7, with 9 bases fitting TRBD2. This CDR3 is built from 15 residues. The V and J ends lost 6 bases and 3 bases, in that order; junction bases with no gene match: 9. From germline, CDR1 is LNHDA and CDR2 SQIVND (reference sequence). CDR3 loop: CASRPIAGEGYEQYF. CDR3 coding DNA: TGTGCCAGTAGACCTATAGCGGGAGAGGGCTACGAGCAGTACTTC.

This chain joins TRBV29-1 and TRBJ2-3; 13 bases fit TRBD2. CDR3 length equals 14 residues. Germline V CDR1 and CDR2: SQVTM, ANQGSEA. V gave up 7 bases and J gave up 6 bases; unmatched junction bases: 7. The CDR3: CSGRTSGRGDTQYF. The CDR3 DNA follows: TGCAGCGGGAGGACTAGCGGGAGAGGGGATACGCAGTATTTT.

This chain's CDR3 is CASSPSGSRGEQYF. The CDR3, as DNA: TGTGCCAGCAGCCCTAGCGGGAGCCGGGGAGAGCAGTACTTC. The chain employs TRBV7-2 and TRBJ2-7, with TRBD2 identical over 10 bases. Germline values: CDR1 SGHTA, CDR2 FQGNSA. This CDR3 spans 14 amino acids. The ends lost 5 bases at V and 7 bases at J; junction bases unmatched: 8.

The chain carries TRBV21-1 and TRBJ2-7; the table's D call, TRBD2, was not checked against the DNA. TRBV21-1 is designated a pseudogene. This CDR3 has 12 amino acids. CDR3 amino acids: CASSLRGYEQYF. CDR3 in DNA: TGTGCCAGCAGCCTTCGAGGCTACGAGCAGTACTTC.